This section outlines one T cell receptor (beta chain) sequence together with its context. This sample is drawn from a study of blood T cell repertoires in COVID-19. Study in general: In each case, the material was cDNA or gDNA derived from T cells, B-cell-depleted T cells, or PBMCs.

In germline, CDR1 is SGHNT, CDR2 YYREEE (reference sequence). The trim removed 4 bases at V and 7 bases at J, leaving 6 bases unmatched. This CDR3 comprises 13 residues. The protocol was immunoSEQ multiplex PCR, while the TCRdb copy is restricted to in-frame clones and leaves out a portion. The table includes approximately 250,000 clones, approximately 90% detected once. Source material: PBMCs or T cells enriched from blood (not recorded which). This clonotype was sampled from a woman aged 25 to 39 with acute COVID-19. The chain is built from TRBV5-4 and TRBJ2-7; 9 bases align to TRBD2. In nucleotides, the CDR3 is TGTGCCAGCAGCCCCGGACTAGCGTGGGAGCAGTACTTC. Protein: CASSPGLAWEQYF. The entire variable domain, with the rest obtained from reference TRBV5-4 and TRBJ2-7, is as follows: ETGVTQSPTHLIKTRGQQVTLRCSSQSGHNTVSWYQQALGQGPQFIFQYYREEENGRGNFPPRFSGLQFPNYSSELNVNALELDDSALYLCASSPGLAWEQYFGPGTRLTVT.